This section outlines one T cell receptor (beta chain) sequence together with its context. MiXCR was run by TCRdb on the 5' RACE reads, yielding one entry per CDR3 protein. Counted here are about 83,000 distinct CDR3 sequences, roughly 10% occurring once; the ten biggest clones make up over 7%. The data are from a study of early T cells in non-severe SARS-CoV-2 infection. The CDR3 length is 14 residues. CDR1 and CDR2 (germline): LNHDA, SQIVND (reference sequence). V lost 5 bases to trimming and J lost 5 bases, with 13 bases between them. This receptor was obtained from an adult who was a healthcare worker with PCR-confirmed SARS-CoV-2 infection or an uninfected control (not recorded which). Material: whole blood, obtained at baseline. The chain combines TRBV19 with TRBJ2-1, with D tentatively TRBD1 or TRBD2 (5 bases each). The CDR3 bases are TGTGCCAGTAGTTCCGGGACGATTAACAATGAGCAGTTCTTC. It yields the protein CASSSGTINNEQFF.